These T cell receptor beta chains were read from a single sample in a study of blood T cell repertoires in COVID-19. TCRdb's table, derived via immunoSEQ multiplex PCR, lists solely in-frame clones and lacks some. Here the sample spans tens of thousands of clones, around two thirds being singletons. Sequencing was carried out using peripheral blood. These receptors came from a human donor with acute or convalescent COVID-19. The donor label of this sample is uncertain. The CDR3 runs from the conserved cysteine through the conserved F or W. Each record gives: V gene, clone size, D gene, J gene, CDR3 protein, CDR3 DNA. A D gene is named only where the DNA matches it firmly. Some rows have no size entry. The others give once, few or many, or a class for an expanded clone.

V gene: TRBV18; clone size: -; D gene: -; J gene: TRBJ1-4; CDR3 protein: CASSPPAGNEKLFF; CDR3 DNA: TGTGCCAGCTCACCACCGGCAGGAAATGAAAAACTGTTTTTT
V gene: TRBV19; clone size: -; D gene: -; J gene: TRBJ2-2; CDR3 protein: CASRKPGQRTGELFF; CDR3 DNA: TGTGCCAGTAGAAAACCGGGACAACGCACCGGGGAGCTGTTTTTT
V gene: TRBV2; clone size: few; D gene: TRBD2; J gene: TRBJ2-5; CDR3 protein: CASNRLAGDHLYF; CDR3 DNA: TGTGCCAGCAACCGACTAGCGGGGGACCATCTGTACTTC
V gene: TRBV3-1/TRBV3-2; clone size: -; D gene: TRBD1; J gene: TRBJ1-5; CDR3 protein: CASSQDRGNQPQHF; CDR3 DNA: TGTGCCAGCAGCCAAGACAGGGGGAATCAGCCCCAGCATTTT
V gene: TRBV7-2; clone size: -; D gene: -; J gene: TRBJ2-3; CDR3 protein: CAIPRGAASGTDTQYF; CDR3 DNA: TGTGCCATCCCCAGGGGGGCGGCCTCTGGGACAGATACGCAGTATTTT
V gene: TRBV14; clone size: -; D gene: -; J gene: TRBJ2-4; CDR3 protein: CASSPRPTRVGKNIQYF; CDR3 DNA: TGTGCCAGCAGCCCCAGACCCACTCGGGTGGGCAAAAACATTCAGTACTTC
V gene: TRBV10-3; clone size: -; D gene: -; J gene: TRBJ1-1; CDR3 protein: CAITFDRNTEAFF; CDR3 DNA: TGTGCCATCACTTTCGACAGGAACACTGAAGCTTTCTTT
V gene: TRBV12-2; clone size: -; D gene: -; J gene: TRBJ2-1; CDR3 protein: CASRLVGLPGDNEQFF; CDR3 DNA: TGTGCAAGTCGCTTAGTTGGTCTGCCGGGGGACAATGAGCAGTTCTTC
V gene: TRBV28; clone size: -; D gene: TRBD1; J gene: TRBJ1-2; CDR3 protein: CASRPGQARGYTF; CDR3 DNA: TGTGCCAGCAGGCCTGGACAGGCGAGGGGCTACACCTTC
V gene: TRBV7-3; clone size: -; D gene: TRBD2; J gene: TRBJ2-7; CDR3 protein: CASSYSGDSEQYF; CDR3 DNA: TGTGCCAGCAGCTATAGCGGGGACTCCGAGCAGTACTTC
V gene: TRBV7-9; clone size: -; D gene: -; J gene: TRBJ1-1; CDR3 protein: CASSLGGGANTEAFF; CDR3 DNA: TGTGCCAGCAGCTTAGGGGGCGGGGCGAACACTGAAGCTTTCTTT
V gene: TRBV9; clone size: few; D gene: TRBD1; J gene: TRBJ2-2; CDR3 protein: CASSGQGANTGELFF; CDR3 DNA: TGTGCCAGCAGCGGACAGGGGGCTAACACCGGGGAGCTGTTTTTT
V gene: TRBV28; clone size: -; D gene: TRBD1; J gene: TRBJ1-2; CDR3 protein: CASSLAGGNGYTF; CDR3 DNA: TGTGCCAGCAGTTTAGCAGGGGGAAATGGCTACACCTTC